The entry below describes one T cell receptor beta chain. Per the original data handling: Reference gene primer amplification gave estimated nucleated cell counts. Measured with immunoSEQ multiplex PCR; TCRdb has only the in-frame clones, and not every one. V and J calls and clone size are those listed in that table; D and trimming were worked out from the DNA. The sample consists of 90,000 to 110,000 clones, around 80% of them appearing once. The sample originates from a study of blood T cell repertoires in COVID-19. Whole-study context: Researchers got acute and convalescent COVID-19 samples from the United States, Italy and Spain. The cDNA or gDNA used as material had been derived from T cells, B-cell-depleted T cells, or PBMCs.

This CDR3 is 14 amino acids long. Trimming took off 0 bases at V and 4 bases at J, with 8 bases between the two ends. Germline V lookup: CDR1 SGDLS, CDR2 YYNGEE. The receptor was derived from a woman older than 75 with acute or convalescent COVID-19. V and J are TRBV9 and TRBJ2-1, with D perhaps TRBD1 (5 bases). Sequencing was performed on peripheral blood. CDR3 nucleotide sequence: TGTGCCAGCAGCGTAGGGGGCGCGTACAATGAGCAGTTCTTC. Translation: CASSVGGAYNEQFF.